Below, one T cell receptor (beta chain) is given with its context. Profiling relied on immunoSEQ multiplex PCR, and the TCRdb table lists in-frame clones only, not all of them. The sample shows 80,000 to 130,000 clones, more than 90% of them seen only once. The CDR3 extends over 15 amino acids. Germline CDR1 reads GTSNPN; CDR2 reads SVGIG (reference sequence). Trimming shortened V by 2 bases and J by 7 bases, and 20 bases separated the two germline ends. This record belongs to a study of blood T cell repertoires in COVID-19. This clonotype was sampled from a man between 65 and 80 years old with acute or convalescent COVID-19. Sequences were obtained from peripheral blood. The chain recombines TRBV30 with TRBJ1-2; D may be TRBD1 (5 bases). CDR3 DNA sequence: TGTGCCTGGAGTCCCGCCCTATACAGGAGCCCTGGCTACACCTTC. As protein: CAWSPALYRSPGYTF.